Following are 28 T cell receptor beta chains from one sample sequenced in a study of cytomegalovirus exposure and HLA in healthy donors. The PCR made use of 60 Vbeta and 13 Jbeta primers. Method: immunoSEQ multiplex PCR; TCRdb's copy keeps in-frame clones and lacks some. Here the sample spans approximately 150,000 clones, roughly 80% being singletons. Sequenced input: PBMCs. Source of these receptors: a man in his forties in good health and CMV-seronegative.

As regards this clone: One end of the junction varies from germline; a read error may be responsible. The chain carries TRBV28 and TRBJ1-2; no reliable D call. Germline CDR1 reads MDHEN; CDR2 reads SYDVKM. The CDR3 extends over 14 amino acids. The CDR3 is CASILAGAGYGYTF. The CDR3 nucleotides are TGTGCCAGCATTTTAGCGGGCGCGGGCTATGGCTACACCTTC.

The V gene is TRBV10-1, the J gene TRBJ1-1, with 7 bases aligning to TRBD1. V shed 10 bases, J shed 7 bases, and the junction held 12 bases outside the gene matches. Germline CDR1 reads WNHNN; CDR2 reads SYGVQD (reference sequence). The CDR3 consists of 13 residues. Here the CDR3 reads CATSKGAGFEAFF. CDR3 in DNA: TGCGCCACCTCGAAGGGGGCCGGGTTTGAAGCTTTCTTT.

This sequence joins TRBV14 and TRBJ2-4; a weak D match, TRBD1 (5 bases). Trimming cost V 1 base and J 4 bases, with 8 bases left between them. The CDR3 is 14 amino acids. Per the germline V gene, CDR1 is SGHDN and CDR2 is FVKESK. The CDR3 coding sequence is TGTGCCAGCAGCCAAGGTAACAGGAAAAACATTCAGTACTTC. The encoded protein is CASSQGNRKNIQYF.

DNA for the CDR3: TGTGCCAGCAGCTTAGTCGGGGGGGGCACAGATACGCAGTATTTT. Amino acid sequence: CASSLVGGGTDTQYF. The chain employs TRBV7-2 and TRBJ2-3; 8 nucleotides match TRBD2. The CDR3 consists of 15 residues. CDR1 and CDR2 (germline): SGHTA, FQGNSA. Losses at the gene ends were 1 base for V and 1 base for J; bases not matched to a gene: 1.

A note on this clone: The same CDR3 can be traced to other DNA sequences in this sample. The chain employs TRBV5-4 and TRBJ2-7; a possible D gene is TRBD1 (7 bases). Germline-derived CDR1 and CDR2 are SGHNT and YYREEE (reference sequence). The V end was cut by 4 bases, the J end by 2 bases, with 13 bases between. This CDR3 has 14 amino acids. CDR3 nucleotide sequence: TGTGCCAGCAGCCTGCGGGACAGTACCTACGAGCAGTACTTC. This encodes CASSLRDSTYEQYF. Full variable domain (rest looked up from reference TRBV5-4 and TRBJ2-7): ETGVTQSPTHLIKTRGQQVTLRCSSQSGHNTVSWYQQALGQGPQFIFQYYREEENGRGNFPPRFSGLQFPNYSSELNVNALELDDSALYLCASSLRDSTYEQYFGPGTRLTVT.

The V gene is TRBV2, the J gene TRBJ2-5; the match to TRBD2 covers 7 bases. V shed 11 bases, J shed 5 bases, and the junction held 11 bases outside the gene matches. Germline lookup yields CDR1 SNHLY and CDR2 FYNNEI. The CDR3 spans 13 residues. CDR3 amino acids: CASNGGKGETQYF. The CDR3 DNA is TGTGCCTCCAACGGGGGGAAGGGGGAGACCCAGTACTTC.

The count of this clone is one. The chain uses TRBV7-3 and TRBJ1-1; 8 bases agree with TRBD1. Germline assignment: CDR1 SGHTA and CDR2 FQGTGA. CDR3 length: 13 amino acids. After removal of 5 bases from V and 5 bases from J, the junction contained 4 bases not matched to a gene. This chain's CDR3 is CASSGQGATEAFF. CDR3 nucleotides: TGTGCCAGCAGCGGCCAGGGGGCGACTGAAGCTTTCTTT.

The gene calls are TRBV6-6 and TRBJ2-3; a weak D match, TRBD2 (7 bases). Germline CDR1 reads MNHNY; CDR2 reads SVGAGI (reference sequence). V dropped 1 base and J dropped 1 base, with 9 bases sitting between them. This CDR3 region has 15 residues. This CDR3 is CASSYLGGRTDTQYF. DNA of the CDR3: TGTGCCAGCAGTTACTTGGGGGGGCGCACAGATACGCAGTATTTT.

There are a few counts of this clone. The genes are TRBV10-2 and TRBJ2-7, with D unclear. CDR1 is WSHSY and CDR2 is SAAADI in the germline V gene. The CDR3 is 12 amino acids. Trimming left V 2 bases short and J 2 bases short, with 4 bases between. The CDR3 DNA sequence: TGCGCCAGCAGTGAGGGCACCTACGAGCAGTACTTC. Translated, it gives CASSEGTYEQYF.

The chain links TRBV19 to TRBJ2-5; 8 nucleotides align to TRBD1. Near its end, the DNA agrees better with TRBJ2-7, so the J call may be wrong. The CDR3 totals 15 residues. The V gene's germline CDR1 is LNHDA and CDR2 SQIVND (reference sequence). CDR3 coding DNA: TGTGCCAGTAGTTTATACGGGACAGGCGCCTACGAGCAGTACTTC. Amino acid sequence: CASSLYGTGAYEQYF.

This chain uses TRBV27 with TRBJ1-2; 10 bases are a match to TRBD1. The CDR3 is 16 amino acids. V dropped 3 bases and J dropped 2; count of bases not matched to a gene: 6. Germline CDR1 is MNHEY and CDR2 is SMNVEV (reference sequence). The CDR3 loop reads CASSFHVGQGNYGYTF. The CDR3 DNA sequence: TGTGCCAGCAGTTTCCACGTGGGACAGGGGAACTATGGCTACACCTTC.

The chain is built from TRBV6-6 and TRBJ2-7; 8 bases map to TRBD1. CDR1 and CDR2 (germline): MNHNY, SVGAGI (reference sequence). The V gene end was trimmed by 4 bases and the J gene end by 2 bases; junction bases not matched to a gene: 10. This CDR3 spans 16 amino acids. The CDR3 sequence: CASSWFPGQATYEQYF. Here the CDR3 DNA reads TGTGCCAGCAGTTGGTTCCCGGGACAGGCCACCTACGAGCAGTACTTC.

The chain combines TRBV2 with TRBJ2-3, with 14 bases aligning to TRBD2. The CDR3 consists of 16 residues. Losses at the gene ends were 5 bases for V and 4 bases for J; bases not matched to a gene: 5. Germline-derived CDR1 and CDR2 are SNHLY and FYNNEI. The CDR3 sequence is CASSTGLAGESDTQYF. In DNA form, the CDR3 reads TGTGCCAGCAGTACGGGACTAGCGGGGGAATCAGATACGCAGTATTTT.

The chain carries TRBV30 and TRBJ2-7; weak D call: TRBD1 (6 bases). Germline CDR1 is GTSNPN and CDR2 is SVGIG (reference sequence). V lost 3 bases to trimming and J lost 5 bases, with 11 bases between them. This CDR3 contains 12 residues. The CDR3 DNA sequence: TGTGCCTGGAGGGGGGCGAAGAACGAGCAGTACTTC. Translated: CAWRGAKNEQYF.

The V gene is TRBV5-6, the J gene TRBJ1-2; no clear D gene. This CDR3 has 14 amino acids. Germline lookup yields CDR1 SGHDT and CDR2 YYEEEE. Trimming took 0 bases from V and 2 from J, leaving 8 bases between them. CDR3 sequence reads: CASSLDPGNYGYTF. The DNA of the CDR3 is TGTGCCAGCAGCTTGGATCCAGGCAACTATGGCTACACCTTC.

J is TRBJ2-5 and V is TRBV2, with D possibly being TRBD1 (6 bases). The CDR3 is made up of 16 amino acids. CDR1 is SNHLY, CDR2 FYNNEI, per germline. Trimming cost V 5 bases and J 5 bases, with 21 bases left between them. The CDR3 sequence is CASSTTLNRVGETQYF. The CDR3 DNA is TGTGCCAGCAGTACCACCTTAAACAGGGTGGGGGAGACCCAGTACTTC.

The J gene is TRBJ1-2, the V gene TRBV6-4, with 8 bases matching TRBD1. With 5 bases clipped from V and 8 bases from J, the junction kept 13 bases outside the gene matches. Germline V gives CDR1 MRHNA, CDR2 SNTAGT. The CDR3 has 15 amino acids. The CDR3 nucleotides read TGTGCCAGCAGTCCCTTCGCCGGGACAGGTTGCGGCTACACCTTC. Translated, it gives CASSPFAGTGCGYTF.

The chain joins TRBV18 to TRBJ2-7, with D possibly matching TRBD2 (6 bases). CDR3 length equals 14 residues. CDR1 KGHSH and CDR2 LQKENI come from the germline V gene. The V and J ends lost 3 bases and 5 bases respectively, with 14 bases between them. DNA for the CDR3: TGTGCCAGCTCACCTCGGGACTCTCACGACGAGCAGTACTTC. Translation: CASSPRDSHDEQYF.

This chain links TRBV5-5 with TRBJ2-2, with D maybe TRBD1 (6 bases). Trimming removed 2 bases from V and 3 bases from J, with 8 bases in between. The CDR3 extends over 14 amino acids. Per the germline V gene, CDR1 is SGHKS and CDR2 is YYEKEE (reference sequence). The DNA of the CDR3 is TGTGCCAGCAGCTTCTCAGGGGACACCGGGGAGCTGTTTTTT. Translation gives CASSFSGDTGELFF.

The chain links TRBV5-1 to TRBJ2-5, with 10 positions matching TRBD1. V dropped 3 bases and J dropped 0; count of bases not matched to a gene: 8. CDR3 length equals 17 residues. Germline values: CDR1 SGHRS, CDR2 YFSETQ. The CDR3 coding sequence is TGCGCCAGCAGCTCCTTGCCGGGACAGGGGTACCAAGAGACCCAGTACTTC. Its translation: CASSSLPGQGYQETQYF.

The V gene is TRBV27, the J gene TRBJ1-1; D call uncertain. V was cut by 6 bases and J by 1 base, with 18 bases left in between. Germline V lookup: CDR1 MNHEY, CDR2 SMNVEV (reference sequence). The CDR3 is 16 amino acids. CDR3 sequence reads: CASRKETEASNTEAFF. Written as DNA, the CDR3 is TGTGCCAGCAGGAAGGAGACGGAGGCTTCGAACACTGAAGCTTTCTTT.

J is TRBJ2-2 and V is TRBV5-1; possible D gene TRBD1, 6 bases. Trimming shortened V by 4 bases and J by 7 bases, and 17 bases separated the two germline ends. The germline gives CDR1 SGHRS, CDR2 YFSETQ. The CDR3 length is 15 residues. The CDR3 sequence: CASSPRQDIGGELFF. CDR3 DNA sequence: TGCGCCAGCAGCCCCAGACAGGATATTGGCGGGGAGCTGTTTTTT.

Comment on this clone: A read error may produce the germline difference seen at one junction end. The chain couples TRBV4-1 to TRBJ2-5, with 9 bases fitting TRBD1. Germline V lookup: CDR1 MGHRA, CDR2 YSYEKL. The length of the CDR3 is 16 residues. The CDR3 region is CASSRDPGQGGETQYF. CDR3 DNA: TGTGCCAGCAGCCGGGACCCGGGACAGGGAGGCGAGACCCAGTACTTC.

The V and J genes are TRBV11-2 and TRBJ1-2; D unresolved. Germline CDR1 reads SGHAT; CDR2 reads FQNNGV. The ends were cut back, 5 bases at V and 5 bases at J, with 9 bases in the middle. This CDR3 region has 12 residues. CDR3 DNA sequence: TGTGCCAGCAGCCTGTCTTTGTATGGCTACACCTTC. It is translated as CASSLSLYGYTF.

The chain combines TRBV5-1 with TRBJ1-2; possible D gene TRBD1, 6 bases. The CDR3 has 14 residues. Germline values: CDR1 SGHRS, CDR2 YFSETQ. Trimming took 2 bases from V and 7 from J, leaving 15 bases between them. The CDR3 DNA sequence: TGCGCCAGCAGCTTCGGGACACCCAAAGGTGGCTACACCTTC. This encodes CASSFGTPKGGYTF.

V is TRBV2 and J is TRBJ2-3, with 10 bases that match TRBD1. The ends lost 0 bases at V and 5 bases at J; junction bases unmatched: 14. Germline values: CDR1 SNHLY, CDR2 FYNNEI. The CDR3 consists of 19 residues. CDR3 nucleotides: TGTGCCAGCAGTGAAGCGCTTCGAGGCGGGACAGGGGATGGAGATACGCAGTATTTT. Its translation: CASSEALRGGTGDGDTQYF.

V gene TRBV9 combines with J gene TRBJ1-2, with D possibly TRBD1 on 6 matching bases. The germline V and J ends were trimmed by 4 bases and 6 bases, with 13 bases remaining between them. Germline V gene lookup returns CDR1 SGDLS and CDR2 YYNGEE. The CDR3 is 13 amino acids. Written as DNA, the CDR3 is TGTGCCAGCAGCACCGGACAGACAGATGGCTACACCTTC. This encodes CASSTGQTDGYTF. Full variable domain (outside the CDR3, taken from reference TRBV9 and TRBJ1-2): DSGVTQTPKHLITATGQRVTLRCSPRSGDLSVYWYQQSLDQGLQFLIQYYNGEERAKGNILERFSAQQFPDLHSELNLSSLELGDSALYFCASSTGQTDGYTFGSGTRLTVV.

The chain recombines TRBV18 with TRBJ1-2, with D possibly matching TRBD1 (5 bases). Trimming shortened V by 2 bases and J by 7 bases, and 8 bases separated the two germline ends. This CDR3 region has 12 residues. Germline V gene data show CDR1 as KGHSH and CDR2 as LQKENI. CDR3 DNA: TGTGCCAGCTCACCAACAGGTGGTGGCTACACCTTC. Its translation: CASSPTGGGYTF.